These 30 T cell receptor beta chains were all obtained from the same sample, sequenced in a study of blood T cell repertoires in COVID-19. Sequencing used immunoSEQ multiplex PCR; TCRdb keeps in-frame clones, though not all of them. Of 210,000 or so clones listed, roughly nine tenths are singletons. What was sequenced was peripheral blood. All receptors derive from a woman between 45 and 60 years old with acute or convalescent COVID-19.

The rearrangement joins TRBV3-1 (or the pseudogene TRBV3-2) to TRBJ2-7, with D possibly being TRBD2 (6 bases). The germline V gene has CDR1 LGHDT and CDR2 YNNKEL (reference sequence). V was pared by 3 bases and J by 3 bases, with 15 bases between. This CDR3 region has 15 residues. CDR3 protein: CASSHHRDSGYEQYF. The CDR3 region has the DNA TGTGCCAGCAGCCACCACCGGGACTCGGGCTACGAGCAGTACTTC.

V is TRBV11-3 and J is TRBJ2-5, with a tentative D call TRBD1 (7 bases). Trimming took 5 bases from V and 4 from J, leaving 20 bases between them. The CDR3 is 16 amino acids. Germline CDR1 is SGHNT and CDR2 is YENEEA. CDR3 DNA: TGTGCCAGCAGCGCCCCGACAGGGACTGGAAGAGAGACCCAGTACTTC. This gives the protein CASSAPTGTGRETQYF.

The CDR3 DNA reads as TGTGCCAGCAGTTACTCGAGACTAGCGGGGGGGGAGCAGTACTTC. This translates into CASSYSRLAGGEQYF. The V and J genes are TRBV6-5 and TRBJ2-7, with 14 bases matching TRBD2. The V gene end was trimmed by 0 bases and the J gene end by 7 bases; junction bases not matched to a gene: 2. The CDR3 extends over 15 amino acids. Germline assignment: CDR1 MNHEY and CDR2 SVGAGI.

V gene TRBV25-1 combines with J gene TRBJ1-2; D is unresolved. The V gene's germline CDR1 is MGHDK and CDR2 SYGVNS. This CDR3 comprises 12 residues. The V gene lost 4 bases and the J gene lost 5 bases, with 8 bases spanning the gap. The CDR3 DNA is TGTGCCAGCAGTGGAACTTGGTATGGCTACACCTTC. Its translation: CASSGTWYGYTF.

The chain joins TRBV11-2 to TRBJ1-1, with 8 nucleotides matching TRBD1. The CDR3 is 15 residues long. From germline, CDR1 is SGHAT and CDR2 FQNNGV. The V and J ends lost 5 bases and 0 bases, in that order; junction bases with no gene match: 5. The CDR3 loop reads CASSPDRVMNTEAFF. CDR3 DNA sequence: TGTGCCAGCAGCCCGGACAGGGTTATGAACACTGAAGCTTTCTTT.

This clone was counted a single time. The chain has TRBV19 and TRBJ2-7, with D perhaps matching TRBD1 (6 bases). The CDR3 runs to 14 residues. Trimming cost V 5 bases and J 2 bases, with 13 bases left between them. CDR1 is LNHDA, CDR2 SQIVND, per germline (reference sequence). Written as DNA, the CDR3 is TGTGCCAGTAGTGGCCAGGGGTGGACCTACGAGCAGTACTTC. Translating it yields CASSGQGWTYEQYF.

The chain couples TRBV18 to TRBJ2-1, with 7 bases that match TRBD1. In germline, CDR1 is KGHSH, CDR2 LQKENI. The CDR3 extends over 18 amino acids. Trimming took 2 bases from V and 0 from J; bases not matched to a gene: 10. CDR3 bases: TGTGCCAGCTCACCAAAATCCGGACAGGCGTCCTCCTACAATGAGCAGTTCTTC. Translation gives CASSPKSGQASSYNEQFF.

The rearrangement joins TRBV9 to TRBJ2-5; D gene ambiguous. CDR1 and CDR2 from the germline V gene are SGDLS and YYNGEE. The V gene lost 3 bases and the J gene lost 2 bases, with 2 bases spanning the gap. This CDR3 has 11 residues. The chain's CDR3 is CASSAQETQYF. CDR3 bases: TGTGCCAGCAGCGCACAAGAGACCCAGTACTTC.

V is TRBV3-1 (or the pseudogene TRBV3-2) and J is TRBJ1-2; 7 bases are a match to TRBD1. The germline V gene has CDR1 LGHDT and CDR2 YNNKEL (reference sequence). The CDR3 contains 18 residues. Germline trimming cut 1 base from V and 1 base from J; bases unmatched to any gene: 12. The CDR3: CASSQVAMPGQNNYGYTF. CDR3 DNA: TGTGCCAGCAGCCAAGTCGCGATGCCGGGACAGAATAACTATGGCTACACCTTC.

The chain recombines TRBV7-8 with TRBJ1-1; 7 bases line up with TRBD1. The CDR3 has 14 amino acids. Germline V gene lookup returns CDR1 SGHVS and CDR2 FQNEAQ. V lost 4 bases, J lost 11 bases, and 13 bases stayed unmatched. The CDR3 loop reads CASSYRDRASRAFF. CDR3 DNA sequence: TGTGCCAGCAGCTACCGGGACAGAGCCTCTCGGGCTTTCTTT.

The V and J genes are TRBV20-1 and TRBJ2-3; 8 bases align to TRBD2. The germline CDR1 and CDR2 sequences are DFQATT and SNEGSKA (reference sequence). Losses at the gene ends were 3 bases for V and 1 base for J; bases not matched to a gene: 9. The CDR3 has 16 residues. CDR3 DNA sequence: TGCAGTGCTAGTTCCCTGGAGACTAGCGGCACAGATACGCAGTATTTT. It encodes CSASSLETSGTDTQYF.

This clone was seen a handful of times. The chain recombines TRBV6-6 with TRBJ2-7; D is perhaps TRBD1 (6 bases). The V gene lost 2 bases and the J gene lost 6 bases, with 8 bases spanning the gap. The CDR3 covers 12 residues. CDR1 and CDR2 from the germline V gene are MNHNY and SVGAGI (reference sequence). CDR3 protein: CASSYQGGEQYF. CDR3 sequence (DNA): TGTGCCAGCAGTTACCAAGGGGGCGAGCAGTACTTC.

The rearrangement uses TRBV5-4 and TRBJ2-3; TRBD1 agrees at 9 bases. This CDR3 is built from 14 residues. V lost 4 bases and J lost 3; bases outside the gene matches: 3. Germline-derived CDR1 and CDR2 are SGHNT and YYREEE (reference sequence). DNA of the CDR3: TGTGCCAGCAGCCTACAGGGGGCGACAGATACGCAGTATTTT. It specifies CASSLQGATDTQYF.

The V gene is TRBV18, the J gene TRBJ1-2; no firm D call. CDR3 size: 13 residues. Trimming removed 6 bases at V and 6 bases at J, with 14 bases between. CDR1 is KGHSH, CDR2 LQKENI, per germline. CDR3 amino acids: CASSLERSNGYTF. As DNA, the CDR3 is TGTGCCAGCTCCCTGGAGAGATCGAATGGCTACACCTTC.

The V gene is TRBV3-1 (or the pseudogene TRBV3-2), the J gene TRBJ2-2, with 11 positions matching TRBD2. Germline trimming cut 4 bases from V and 1 base from J; bases unmatched to any gene: 5. CDR3 size: 17 residues. CDR1 is LGHDT, CDR2 YNNKEL, per germline (reference sequence). The CDR3 DNA reads as TGTGCCAGCAGCCCCCCCCTAGCGGGAGGGAACACCGGGGAGCTGTTTTTT. It is translated as CASSPPLAGGNTGELFF.

The chain employs TRBV27 and TRBJ2-5, with unresolved D. With 3 bases removed from V and 4 bases from J, the gap between germline ends came to 12 bases. In germline, CDR1 is MNHEY, CDR2 SMNVEV (reference sequence). This CDR3 has 14 residues. DNA for the CDR3: TGTGCCAGCAGTTTGGTGTCGAACAGAGAGACCCAGTACTTC. Translation gives CASSLVSNRETQYF.

The chain employs TRBV12-3 or TRBV12-4 and TRBJ1-4; tentatively, D is TRBD1 (5 bases). Trimming cost V 10 bases and J 3 bases, with 12 bases left between them. This CDR3 contains 13 residues. CDR3 sequence (DNA): TGTGCCACCCAGGGTCTGGCTAATGAAAAACTGTTTTTT. Protein: CATQGLANEKLFF.

To note about this clone: The junction departs from germline at one end; a sequencing error may be responsible. This chain uses TRBV9 with TRBJ1-3; D is possibly TRBD1 (5 bases). CDR3 length: 14 residues. The germline CDR1 and CDR2 sequences are SGDLS and YYNGEE. The CDR3 sequence is CASSGGEGPGTLNF. CDR3 DNA: TGTGCCAGCAGTGGGGGGGAAGGGCCAGGGACCCTGAATTTT. The full variable domain, in which reference TRBV9 and TRBJ1-3 provide the parts outside the CDR3, is DSGVTQTPKHLITATGQRVTLRCSPRSGDLSVYWYQQSLDQGLQFLIQYYNGEERAKGNILERFSAQQFPDLHSELNLSSLELGDSALYFCASSGGEGPGTLNFGEGSWLTVV.

The gene calls are TRBV5-4 and TRBJ1-3, with a possible D match to TRBD1 (6 bases). Germline V gene sequence: CDR1 SGHNT, CDR2 YYREEE (reference sequence). Between the trimmed V and J ends, which lost 3 bases and 0 bases, there was a span of 10 bases. The CDR3 has 15 residues. The CDR3 DNA sequence: TGTGCCAGCAGCTCAGGGGTCCCCTCTGGAAACACCATATATTTT. As protein: CASSSGVPSGNTIYF. Full variable domain (outside the CDR3, taken from reference TRBV5-4 and TRBJ1-3): ETGVTQSPTHLIKTRGQQVTLRCSSQSGHNTVSWYQQALGQGPQFIFQYYREEENGRGNFPPRFSGLQFPNYSSELNVNALELDDSALYLCASSSGVPSGNTIYFGEGSWLTVV.

This clone appeared once. The chain combines TRBV6-5 with TRBJ1-1; the match to TRBD1 covers 10 bases. Germline V CDR1 and CDR2: MNHEY, SVGAGI. This CDR3 has 15 residues. The V and J ends lost 6 bases and 5 bases, in that order; junction bases with no gene match: 9. CDR3 sequence: CASSRGGQGITEAFF. CDR3 in DNA: TGTGCCAGCAGCCGCGGGGGACAGGGGATAACTGAAGCTTTCTTT.

This chain joins TRBV12-3 or TRBV12-4 and TRBJ1-1; TRBD1 is a possible D gene (5 bases). Trimming removed 3 bases at V and 4 bases at J, with 9 bases between. CDR3 length equals 13 residues. The chain's CDR3 is CASSFQGATEAFF. The CDR3 DNA reads as TGTGCCAGCAGTTTCCAGGGCGCCACTGAAGCTTTCTTT.

This sequence joins TRBV10-3 and TRBJ2-6; TRBD1 might be the D (7 bases). V was trimmed by 3 bases and J by 0 bases, leaving 15 bases between them. Germline V CDR1 and CDR2: ENHRY, SYGVKD. This CDR3 is 18 amino acids long. CDR3 protein: CAISERVRGASGANVLTF. As DNA, the CDR3 is TGTGCCATCAGTGAACGAGTCAGGGGGGCCTCTGGGGCCAACGTCCTGACTTTC.

V usage is TRBV4-3 and J usage is TRBJ2-3, with D maybe TRBD1 (5 bases). Trimming stripped 0 bases from V and 3 bases from J, with 19 bases between. The CDR3 has 18 residues. The germline CDR1 and CDR2 sequences are LGHNA and YSLEER. In DNA form, the CDR3 reads TGCGCCAGCAGCCAAGATTGGGTTGGGGCCCTGAGTACAGATACGCAGTATTTT. This translates into CASSQDWVGALSTDTQYF.

The gene calls are TRBV3-1 (or the pseudogene TRBV3-2) and TRBJ2-3; possible D gene TRBD2, 6 bases. Per the germline V gene, CDR1 is LGHDT and CDR2 is YNNKEL (reference sequence). Trimming took off 4 bases at V and 0 bases at J, with 11 bases between the two ends. This CDR3 contains 15 residues. CDR3 region: CASSLGGSSTDTQYF. The CDR3 bases are TGTGCCAGCAGCCTTGGGGGGTCTAGCACAGATACGCAGTATTTT.

The rearrangement joins TRBV2 to TRBJ2-7; 9 bases are a match to TRBD1. V trimming: 5 bases; J trimming: 5 bases; junction bases outside the gene matches: 7. CDR1 and CDR2 from the germline V gene are SNHLY and FYNNEI. The CDR3 length is 14 residues. The CDR3, as DNA: TGTGCCAGCAGTATCAGACAGGGGGGTGACGAGCAGTACTTC. Translating gives CASSIRQGGDEQYF.

The V call is TRBV5-1, the J call TRBJ2-1; TRBD2 agrees at 9 bases. This CDR3 has 15 amino acids. The germline V gene has CDR1 SGHRS and CDR2 YFSETQ. V trimming: 4 bases; J trimming: 4 bases; junction bases outside the gene matches: 6. The CDR3 nucleotides read TGCGCCAGCAGCCCTTCTAGCGGGGTATACAATGAGCAGTTCTTC. It specifies CASSPSSGVYNEQFF.

CDR3 nucleotides: TGCGCCAGCAGCCGGGACGGCGGGGTGGGGGATACGCAGTATTTT. Translated, it gives CASSRDGGVGDTQYF. This chain uses TRBV5-1 with TRBJ2-3; TRBD2 is a possible D gene (6 bases). The CDR3 is 15 amino acids. Germline lookup yields CDR1 SGHRS and CDR2 YFSETQ. The ends were cut back, 4 bases at V and 6 bases at J, with 18 bases in the middle.

CDR3 DNA sequence: TGTGCCAGCAGCCCCTATCCTGGACAGGGGAGCTACACCTTC. This translates into CASSPYPGQGSYTF. The V call is TRBV7-2, the J call TRBJ1-2; TRBD1 matches 9 bases. Germline V gene sequence: CDR1 SGHTA, CDR2 FQGNSA. V was pared by 5 bases and J by 9 bases, with 10 bases of the junction left unmatched. This CDR3 has 14 amino acids.

The genes are TRBV14 and TRBJ1-2; 7 nucleotides agree with TRBD1. V shed 4 bases, J shed 5 bases, and the junction held 10 bases outside the gene matches. The CDR3 covers 15 residues. Per germline, CDR1 SGHDN and CDR2 FVKESK. In DNA, the CDR3 is TGTGCCAGCAGCCTTGGGGGAGACAGGGAATATGGCTACACCTTC. Translated: CASSLGGDREYGYTF.

This sequence joins TRBV5-3 and TRBJ2-7; 8 nucleotides match TRBD2. Being an ORF, TRBV5-3 has a function that is uncertain. This CDR3 region has 16 residues. Trimming took 3 bases from V and 0 from J; bases not matched to a gene: 8. The CDR3: CARSSLASGFSYEQYF. In DNA form, the CDR3 reads TGTGCCAGAAGCTCTTTGGCTAGCGGGTTCTCCTACGAGCAGTACTTC.